These 8 T cell receptor beta chains were all obtained from the same sample, sequenced in a study of CD8+CD57+ T cells in acquired aplastic anemia (dated by TCRdb to 2017 to 2018). Sequenced on an Illumina HiSeq 2000. Genomic DNA was used as template for profiling of TCR beta VDJ combinations and CDR3 sequences. TCRdb reprocessing: public reads trimmed at Q25 with fastp, clones called with MiXCR, in-frame beta chains kept. CDR3 protein sequences are deduplicated, and each keeps its most common genes and DNA. The table for this sample lists more than 150,000 distinct CDR3 sequences; approximately 49% of them were counted only once. About 2.9% of the sample rests with the top ten. The sequencing sample was made of sorted CD4+, CD8+, or CD8+CD57+ T cells (not recorded which) from PBMCs. Receptor source: a human donor in good health.

This clonotype has a count of ten or more. This CDR3 is CATSPALAGGPYNEQFF. Here the CDR3 DNA reads TGTGCCACCTCCCCGGCCCTAGCGGGAGGTCCCTACAATGAGCAGTTCTTC. The V call is TRBV10-3, the J call TRBJ2-1; 11 bases are shared with TRBD2. CDR1 is ENHRY, CDR2 SYGVKD, per germline. The ends lost 10 bases at V and 2 bases at J; junction bases unmatched: 13. This CDR3 has 17 amino acids.

This chain joins TRBV24-1 and TRBJ2-7, with 10 nucleotides matching TRBD1. CDR1 and CDR2 (germline): KGHDR, SFDVKD. The trim removed 5 bases at V and 4 bases at J, leaving 4 bases unmatched. This CDR3 region has 14 residues. This chain's CDR3 is CATSAGQGDYEQYF. For the CDR3, the DNA is TGTGCCACCAGTGCAGGACAGGGGGATTACGAGCAGTACTTC.

This clonotype was observed once. This chain links TRBV14 with TRBJ2-3; TRBD2 matches at 12 bases. V lost 2 bases to trimming and J lost 9 bases; unmatched junction nucleotides: 6. This CDR3 has 15 amino acids. Per the germline V gene, CDR1 is SGHDN and CDR2 is FVKESK. The CDR3 protein is CASSQSSGRADTQYF. In DNA form, the CDR3 reads TGTGCCAGCAGCCAATCTAGCGGGAGGGCCGACACGCAGTATTTT.

The chain couples TRBV2 to TRBJ2-7, with a tentative D call TRBD1 (6 bases). The germline CDR1 and CDR2 sequences are SNHLY and FYNNEI. The V end was cut by 8 bases, the J end by 2 bases, with 13 bases between. CDR3 length: 13 amino acids. CDR3 coding DNA: TGTGCCAGCTTATCGGGACACGCCTACGAGCAGTACTTC. Protein: CASLSGHAYEQYF.

At least ten counts were recorded for this clonotype. The chain has TRBV19 and TRBJ2-1; 14 nucleotides align to TRBD2. CDR3 size: 15 residues. J gave up 6 bases and V 5 bases, and 3 bases lay outside the gene matches. Germline CDR1 is LNHDA and CDR2 is SQIVND (reference sequence). The CDR3 DNA reads as TGTGCCAGTAGTTCCGGGACTAGCGGGAGCAATGAGCAGTTCTTC. Its protein is CASSSGTSGSNEQFF.

The V gene is TRBV18, the J gene TRBJ1-4, with 7 bases fitting TRBD1. Germline values: CDR1 KGHSH, CDR2 LQKENI. The V and J ends lost 3 bases and 3 bases, in that order; junction bases with no gene match: 7. This CDR3 contains 16 residues. DNA of the CDR3: TGTGCCAGCTCACCTCTCCCCGGGACAGCTAATGAAAAACTGTTTTTT. It yields the protein CASSPLPGTANEKLFF.

This clonotype was counted ten times or more. The chain employs TRBV20-1 and TRBJ2-3, with TRBD2 matching over 7 bases. Germline CDR1 DFQATT, CDR2 SNEGSKA (reference sequence). The CDR3 totals 15 residues. The J segment lost 3 bases and the V segment lost 5 bases, leaving 11 bases of the junction unmatched. CDR3 sequence reads: CSAGDYTGGTDTQYF. In nucleotides, the CDR3 is TGCAGTGCTGGGGACTACACCGGCGGGACAGATACGCAGTATTTT.

V gene TRBV7-2 combines with J gene TRBJ1-6, with D unresolved. Looked up from germline, CDR1 is SGHTA and CDR2 is FQGNSA. Trimming left V 1 base short and J 9 bases short, with 7 bases between. The CDR3 is 13 amino acids. CDR3 bases: TGTGCCAGCAGCTTAGATGTGTTTTCACCCCTCCACTTT. Protein: CASSLDVFSPLHF.